This T cell receptor beta chain was sequenced during a study of T cell responses to AZD1222 COVID-19 vaccine. Study overall: Combined were second doses at about 4 or about 12 weeks. General study points: Clonal diversity was possibly underestimated, and the donors were mostly white British, with more females. Baseline serology detected seropositivity in only six AZD1222 recipients.

Some clones are missing from TCRdb's copy, which holds only in-frame ones; the method was immunoSEQ multiplex PCR. The repertoire holds 95,000 to 150,000 clones, with around 89% as singletons. Remarks on this clone: No antigen is known for it.

The germline gives CDR1 MGHRA, CDR2 YSYEKL. The V and J ends lost 0 bases and 1 base, in that order; junction bases with no gene match: 9. The CDR3 has 19 residues. This chain uses TRBV4-1 with TRBJ2-3; 11 bases are a match to TRBD2. The source material was peripheral blood, sampled on day 0 of AZD1222 vaccination. The sequence was collected from an adult in good health. The CDR3 here is CASSQDLVAGGPRTDTQYF. CDR3 nucleotide sequence: TGCGCCAGCAGCCAAGATCTGGTAGCGGGGGGGCCACGCACAGATACGCAGTATTTT.